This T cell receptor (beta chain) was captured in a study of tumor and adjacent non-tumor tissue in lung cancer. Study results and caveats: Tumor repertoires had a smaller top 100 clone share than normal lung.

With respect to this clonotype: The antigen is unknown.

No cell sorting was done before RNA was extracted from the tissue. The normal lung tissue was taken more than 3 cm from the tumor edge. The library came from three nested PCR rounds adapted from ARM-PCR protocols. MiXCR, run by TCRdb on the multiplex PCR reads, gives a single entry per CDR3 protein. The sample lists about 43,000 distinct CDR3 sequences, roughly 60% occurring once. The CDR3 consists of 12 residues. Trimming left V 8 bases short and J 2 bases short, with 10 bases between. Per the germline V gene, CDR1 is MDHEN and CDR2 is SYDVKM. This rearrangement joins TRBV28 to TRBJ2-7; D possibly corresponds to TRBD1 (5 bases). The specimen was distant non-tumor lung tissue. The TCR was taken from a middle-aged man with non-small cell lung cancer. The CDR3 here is CASWGSTYEQYF. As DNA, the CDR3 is TGTGCCAGCTGGGGCTCCACCTACGAGCAGTACTTC.